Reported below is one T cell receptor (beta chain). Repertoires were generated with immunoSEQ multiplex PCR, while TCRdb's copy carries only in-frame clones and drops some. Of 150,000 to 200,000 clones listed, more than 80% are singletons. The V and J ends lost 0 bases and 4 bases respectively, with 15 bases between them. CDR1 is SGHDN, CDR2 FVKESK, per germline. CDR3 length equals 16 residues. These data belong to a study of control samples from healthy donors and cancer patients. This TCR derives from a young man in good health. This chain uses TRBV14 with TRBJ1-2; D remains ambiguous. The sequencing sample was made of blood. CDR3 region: CASSQDGTMRSYGYTF. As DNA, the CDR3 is TGTGCCAGCAGCCAAGACGGCACCATGAGGAGCTATGGCTACACCTTC.